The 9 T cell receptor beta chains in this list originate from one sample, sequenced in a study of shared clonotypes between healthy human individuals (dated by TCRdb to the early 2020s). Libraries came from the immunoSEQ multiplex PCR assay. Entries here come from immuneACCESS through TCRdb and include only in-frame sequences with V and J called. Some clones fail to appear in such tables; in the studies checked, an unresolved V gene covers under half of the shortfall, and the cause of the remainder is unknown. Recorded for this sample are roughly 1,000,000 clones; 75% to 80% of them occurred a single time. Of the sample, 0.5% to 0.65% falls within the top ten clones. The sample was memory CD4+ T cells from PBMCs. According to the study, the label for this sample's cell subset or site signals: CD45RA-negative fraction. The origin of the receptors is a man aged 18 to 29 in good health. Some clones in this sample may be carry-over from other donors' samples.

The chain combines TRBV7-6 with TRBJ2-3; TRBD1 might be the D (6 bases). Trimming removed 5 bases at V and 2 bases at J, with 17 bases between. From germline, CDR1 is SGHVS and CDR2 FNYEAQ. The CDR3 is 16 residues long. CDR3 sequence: CASSRMGTSNTDTQYF. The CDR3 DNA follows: TGTGCCAGCAGCCGCATGGGGACATCGAACACAGATACGCAGTATTTT. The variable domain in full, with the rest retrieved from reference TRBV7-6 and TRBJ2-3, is GAGVSQSPRYKVTKRGQDVALRCDPISGHVSLYWYRQALGQGPEFLTYFNYEAQQDKSGLPNDRFSAERPEGSISTLTIQRTEQRDSAMYRCASSRMGTSNTDTQYFGPGTRLTVL.

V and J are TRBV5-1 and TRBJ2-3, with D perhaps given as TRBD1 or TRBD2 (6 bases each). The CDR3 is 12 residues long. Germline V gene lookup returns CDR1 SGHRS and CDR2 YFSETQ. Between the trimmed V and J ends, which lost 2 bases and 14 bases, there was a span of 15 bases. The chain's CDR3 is CASSLQGWEVYF. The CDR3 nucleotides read TGCGCCAGCAGCTTACAGGGATGGGAGGTGTATTTT.

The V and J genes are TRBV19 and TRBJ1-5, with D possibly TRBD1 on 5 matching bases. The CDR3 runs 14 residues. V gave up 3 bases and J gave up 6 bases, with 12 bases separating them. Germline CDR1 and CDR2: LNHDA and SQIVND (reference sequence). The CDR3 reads CASSMPYRGQPQHF. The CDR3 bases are TGTGCCAGTAGTATGCCTTATAGGGGTCAGCCCCAGCATTTT.

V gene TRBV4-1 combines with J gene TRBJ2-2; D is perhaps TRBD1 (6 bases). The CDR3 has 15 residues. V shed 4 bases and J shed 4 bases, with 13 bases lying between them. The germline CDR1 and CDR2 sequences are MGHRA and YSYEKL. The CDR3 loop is CASSLQGSGTGELFF. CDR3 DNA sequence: TGCGCCAGCAGCCTCCAGGGGTCAGGCACCGGGGAGCTGTTTTTT.

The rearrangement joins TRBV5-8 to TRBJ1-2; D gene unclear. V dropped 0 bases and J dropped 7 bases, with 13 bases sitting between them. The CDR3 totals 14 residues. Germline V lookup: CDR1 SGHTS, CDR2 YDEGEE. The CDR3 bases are TGTGCCAGCAGCTTGGACCCGGATAGGAGTGGCTACACCTTC. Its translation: CASSLDPDRSGYTF.

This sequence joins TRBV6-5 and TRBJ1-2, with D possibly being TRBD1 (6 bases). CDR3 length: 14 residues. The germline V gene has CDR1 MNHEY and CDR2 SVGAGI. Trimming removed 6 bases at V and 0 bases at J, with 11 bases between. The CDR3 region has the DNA TGTGCCAGCAGCCGACAGGACGCTAACTATGGCTACACCTTC. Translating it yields CASSRQDANYGYTF.

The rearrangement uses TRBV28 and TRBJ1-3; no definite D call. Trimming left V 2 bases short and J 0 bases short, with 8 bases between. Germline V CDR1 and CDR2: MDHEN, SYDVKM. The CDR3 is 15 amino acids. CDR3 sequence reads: CASSLAGSSGNTIYF. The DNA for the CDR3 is TGTGCCAGCAGTTTAGCAGGCAGCTCTGGAAACACCATATATTTT. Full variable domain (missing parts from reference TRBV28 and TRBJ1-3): DVKVTQSSRYLVKRTGEKVFLECVQDMDHENMFWYRQDPGLGLRLIYFSYDVKMKEKGDIPEGYSVSREKKERFSLILESASTNQTSMYLCASSLAGSSGNTIYFGEGSWLTVV.

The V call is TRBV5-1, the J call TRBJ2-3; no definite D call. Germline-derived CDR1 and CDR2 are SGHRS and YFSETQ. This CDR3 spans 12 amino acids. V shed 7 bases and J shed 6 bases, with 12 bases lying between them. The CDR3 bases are TGCGCCAGCGCATCCTCATGGGATACGCAGTATTTT. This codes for CASASSWDTQYF.

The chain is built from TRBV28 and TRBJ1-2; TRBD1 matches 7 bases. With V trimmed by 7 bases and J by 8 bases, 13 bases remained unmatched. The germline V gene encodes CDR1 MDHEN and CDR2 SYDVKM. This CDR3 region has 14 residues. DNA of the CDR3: TGTGCCAGCACCCCAGCGAGCAGGGGGGGCGGCTACACCTTC. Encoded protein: CASTPASRGGGYTF.